Sequencing of this T cell receptor (beta chain) was carried out in a study of neurological immune-mediated disorders. This clonotype was picked up a small number of times. Its antigen remains unknown. With a much larger clone just one base away, this may be a read error. The cDNA was synthesized by 5'RACE incorporating 10-nucleotide random UMIs. From 15-18 subjects, each sequencing run yielded over 160 million TCR-beta sequences. A single record per CDR3 protein comes from TCRdb applying MiXCR to the 5' RACE reads. The sample holds about 120,000 distinct CDR3 sequences, about 3.2% seen once. Preparation of the unsorted libraries drew on 2 million PBMCs stored at -80 C. General study findings and limits: CDR3 amino acid sequences found in expanded clones were never shared across subjects, suggesting private repertoires in all groups.

The CDR3 has 13 amino acids. Germline assignment: CDR1 MNHEY and CDR2 SVGEGT. The receptor was isolated from a woman under 40 with multiple sclerosis. This chain uses TRBV6-2 or TRBV6-3 with TRBJ1-6; 8 positions agree with TRBD1. The sequencing input was PBMCs. The DNA of the CDR3 is TGTGCCAGCAGCGACAGGGGCGGTTCACCCCTCAACTTT. The encoded protein is CASSDRGGSPLNF.